This TCR beta chain was documented in a study of cytomegalovirus exposure and HLA in healthy donors (dated by TCRdb to about 2017). Turning to the overall study: According to an earlier analysis of 587 of the donors, 200 million or so T cells yielded approximately 120 million unique TCR beta sequences and around 300 Gb of sequence data. Donor age, sex, ethnicity and CMV serostatus were compiled together with the repertoire data. In a later genetic analysis, genome-wide SNP genotypes for about 55% of the roughly 700 donors were used, and that subset was treated as a discovery cohort. All discovery cohort repertoires had been generated on a single sequencing platform. The study aimed to test whether signatures of past pathogen exposure could be identified by cataloging public T cell receptors. Of the 300 to 500 genotyped donors, 65% to 90% were placed in the genetic ancestry cluster associated with self-reported Caucasian donors. An early release covering more than 500 HLA-typed donors comprised approximately 300 gigabases of sequencing data and tens of millions of unique TCR sequences. Typing coverage differed by locus: A, B, C, DRB1 and DQB1 were typed in about 629-630 donors, DQA1 in about 500, DPA1 in 606, and DPB1 in approximately 450. Among about 400 genotyped donors of the cohort, an average of roughly 230,000 unique TCR beta nucleotide sequences was sequenced per donor, of which 15% to 20% were non-productive. An earlier analysis of 500 to 750 of the donors applied high-throughput TCR beta sequencing to assess whether each TCR beta V gene segment acted as functional or pseudogenic. A later analysis re-analyzed previously published TCR beta repertoires from 650 to 800 donors and added high-resolution HLA genotyping to study TCR occurrence patterns. The later analysis used no new phenotypic data to find candidate immune exposures, relying instead on TCR beta sequences and their occurrence across donors. The study combined high-throughput TCR immunosequencing, statistical association of individual TCRs with disease status, and machine learning to predict cytomegalovirus infection status. Besides the first cohort of around 670 subjects, a separate validation cohort made up of roughly 120 different subjects was used. Roughly 5 DR-DQ haplotypes were treated as single units for association and clustering because of strong linkage in the cohort. Both class I and class II loci were covered by HLA typing, at four-digit resolution. The study profiled the T cell repertoires of some 610 subjects by immunosequencing and related them to cytomegalovirus serostatus. General conclusions and limits of the study: Sequencing depth was assumed to be roughly uniform across donors in the presence/absence analyses, though that assumption may not hold. According to a later analysis, most CMV-associated TCR beta chains appeared to be HLA-restricted, and the HLA associations seemed to be driven largely by CMV exposure. The only immune exposure information available for the cohort was CMV serostatus. The classifier was reported to diagnose cytomegalovirus status with high specificity and sensitivity in both the original and validation cohorts. A total of 150 to 200 TCR beta chains were listed by the study as associated with cytomegalovirus. A cluster of highly shared sequence variants was judged likely to be a technical artifact of the sequencing pipeline. A further reported finding was that TCR beta sequences accurately predicted the HLA-A and HLA-B alleles for most subjects in the first cohort. While some public TCRs were present in many individuals, most TCR sequences turned up only very rarely across donors. In an earlier analysis of around 500 of the donors, most TCR beta V segments appeared in productive rearrangements about 87% or about 30% of the time, broadly matching IMGT annotations. Because counts were too low, roughly 16 rarely observed V segments, including chromosome 9 orphons, were left out of the earlier analysis of roughly 600 of the donors. In a later analysis, HLA-associated TCR beta chains showed more clonal expansion and lower generation probabilities than non-associated chains that were equally common. Assigning TCR associations to individual alleles was difficult when HLA alleles, especially DR and DQ, strongly co-occurred. Because the 87-base-pair reads could not distinguish some IMGT-functional V segments, including TRBV6-2 and TRBV6-3, those segments were excluded. Because some donors lacked HLA typing at each locus, the association tests relied only on the typed subset. A later analysis reported that several top co-occurrence clusters appeared linked to parvovirus B19, influenza, CMV and Epstein-Barr virus. In vitro tests confirmed that a few of the cytomegalovirus-associated TCR beta chains recognize cytomegalovirus antigens. An association between a missense DCLRE1C variant and V-gene and J-gene trimming of TCR beta chains was found in a later genetic analysis and replicated in an independent cohort. Only TCR beta chains were sequenced in this cohort, and the absence of alpha or paired-chain data limited detectable features. Correlated functional status among segregating V segments might be attributable to linkage disequilibrium, but an unknown experimental factor could not be ruled out. According to a later analysis, TCR association rates differed among HLA loci, with DRB1 alleles showing the most associated TCRs and HLA-C alleles showing the fewest. Specific HLA alleles were associated with 15,000 to 20,000 TCR beta sequences at a false discovery rate of 0.05 in a later analysis. A later genetic analysis reported fewer N-insertions in productive TCRs among donors in an Asian-associated ancestry cluster than the roughly 620-donor mean. According to the authors, the approach could potentially be generalized to other disease states and immunological phenotypes.

Worth noting for this clone: Which antigen it targets is not known. Base qualities are missing; no much larger clone stands one base away.

The cohort comprised fewer than 700 healthy bone marrow donors. All cohort members were sampled while nominally healthy, although unrecorded immune exposures were likely present. Of the 690 or so cohort members, about 270 had a positive CMV serostatus and 350 to 450 had a negative one, while no CMV serostatus was recorded for the donor. Each donor provided a peripheral blood sample, and peripheral blood mononuclear cells were used for TCR beta sequencing. Genomic DNA was extracted from the blood cell samples with the Qiagen DNeasy Blood Extraction Kit. The CDR3 contains 16 residues, cysteine and phenylalanine counted. This entry keeps only the CDR3 DNA: 48 bases, framed from base 1. CDR1 and CDR2, looked up from the germline V gene (reference sequence), are LNHDA and SQIVND. The germline V end is reduced by 5 bases and the J end by 4 bases; junction bases left unmatched: 7. Receptor amplification or capture employed the immunoSEQ multiplex PCR assay. The multiplex PCR relied on a mix of 60 forward primers for TCR Vbeta segments and 13 reverse primers for TCR Jbeta segments. A multiplex PCR assay on genomic DNA amplified the CDR3 region of rearranged TCR beta genes. Amplified TCR beta libraries were sequenced as 87-base-pair reads on the Illumina HiSeq System. The original pipeline was this. Across the roughly 670 repertoires, a later analysis counted 80 million or so unique TCR beta chains, roughly 11 million of which were shared by at least two donors. Raw reads were error-corrected and collapsed into unique sequences with a nearest-neighbor algorithm that merged closely related sequences to remove PCR and sequencing errors. To assign V, D and J gene segments, CDR3 sequences were aligned to IMGT reference sequences. Each retained sequence needed at least a six-nucleotide match to both a V gene segment and a J gene segment. A rearrangement counted as productive if the CDR3 had no stop codons and remained in frame with V and J, and every other rearrangement counted as non-productive. Following IMGT convention, CDR3 was defined as the stretch from the second conserved V-encoded cysteine up to the conserved J-encoded phenylalanine. The earlier analysis of 550 to 650 of the donors excluded any sequence lacking an unambiguous match to a single V gene segment. In an earlier analysis of a few hundred of the donors, a V segment was called functional when productive rearrangements were above 56.7%, and segregating when the standard deviation between donors exceeded 5%. A statistical classification framework was built for diagnosing cytomegalovirus status from the catalog of TCR beta chain sequences. A later analysis assigned V and J genes by comparing TCR nucleotide sequences with IMGT/GENE-DB human TR gene sequences. The TCRdist pipeline was used in a later analysis to assign CDR3 sequences and most-parsimonious VDJ recombination scenarios. In a later analysis, each TCR beta chain was defined by its CDR3 amino acid sequence together with its V-gene family, and reads without a unique V-gene family were excluded. In a later analysis, a few hundred highly shared, low-generation-probability nucleotide sequences were removed to address suspected cross-contamination and a sequencing artifact. For each public chain, a later analysis derived a clonal expansion index from normalized ranks of inferred template counts within each repertoire. Generation probabilities in a later analysis came from a VDJ recombination model fitted to out-of-frame rearrangements, and those results were checked against IGoR. A later analysis scored TCR-TCR, TCR-HLA and TCR-CMV co-occurrence with hypergeometric tests, applying a repertoire-size bias correction to TCR pairs. To estimate false discovery rates, a later analysis permuted the HLA or CMV assignments 20 times. In a later analysis, co-occurring TCRs were grouped using DBSCAN, with TCRdist sequence similarity added in when clustering inside HLA-allele-positive subsets. Co-occurrence clustering excluded repertoires with fewer than 30,000 or more than 120,000 public chains, plus five with anomalous nucleotide sharing. TCRdb obtained this table from immuneACCESS and retained in-frame rearrangements with V and J assigned. These tables miss some clones; where compared with another copy, unresolved V genes account for less than half of the shortfall, and the remainder is unexplained. The V and J calls and clone size were taken over from that table, and D and trimming were inferred from the DNA. The sample yields 68,000 or so clones; 75% to 85% were counted once. The ten most abundant clones make up 6% to 7.5% of the sample.

The material sequenced was PBMCs. The sequence is built from TRBV19 and TRBJ2-2; a stretch of 10 junction bases matches TRBD1. The sequence derives from a human donor in good health. The CDR3 has the sequence CASSGGTGDLTGELFF. The nucleotides read TGTGCCAGTAGTGGAGGGACAGGGGACCTCACCGGGGAGCTGTTTTTT. Extended through the reference TRBV19 and TRBJ2-2 proteins, this CDR3 yields the full variable domain: DGGITQSPKYLFRKEGQNVTLSCEQNLNHDAMYWYRQDPGQGLRLIYYSQIVNDFQKGDIAEGYSVSREKKESFPLTVTSAQKNPTAFYLCASSGGTGDLTGELFFGEGSRLTVL.